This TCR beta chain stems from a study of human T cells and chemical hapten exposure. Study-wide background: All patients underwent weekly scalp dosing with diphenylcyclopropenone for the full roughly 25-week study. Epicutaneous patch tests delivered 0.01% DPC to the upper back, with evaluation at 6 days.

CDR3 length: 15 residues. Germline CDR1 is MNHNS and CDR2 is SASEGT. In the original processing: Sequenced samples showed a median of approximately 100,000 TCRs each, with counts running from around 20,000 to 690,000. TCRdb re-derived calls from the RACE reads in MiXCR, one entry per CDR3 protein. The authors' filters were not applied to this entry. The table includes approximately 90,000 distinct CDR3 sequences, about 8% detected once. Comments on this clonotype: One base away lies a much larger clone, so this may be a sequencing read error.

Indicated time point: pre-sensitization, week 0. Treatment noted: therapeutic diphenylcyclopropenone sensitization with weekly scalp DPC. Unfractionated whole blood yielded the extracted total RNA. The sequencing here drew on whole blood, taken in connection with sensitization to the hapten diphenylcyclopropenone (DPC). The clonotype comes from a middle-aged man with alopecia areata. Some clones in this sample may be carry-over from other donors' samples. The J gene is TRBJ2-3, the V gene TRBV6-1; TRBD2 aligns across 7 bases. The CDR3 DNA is TGTGCCGGCAGTGGGAAGACGGGGAGGGCAGATACGCAGTATTTT. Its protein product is CAGSGKTGRADTQYF.